This TCR beta chain derives from a study of Graves' ophthalmopathy and Graves' hyperthyroidism. The wider study: Untreated patients at initial diagnosis provided peripheral blood.

This clonotype appeared many times. What it binds is not known. CDR1 MGHDK and CDR2 SYGVNS come from the germline V gene. V was shortened by 8 bases and J by 1 base, with 18 bases between the two germline ends. The CDR3 is made up of 16 amino acids. Ophthalmopathy in the donors was of moderate-to-severe activity, with CAS ≥3, NOSPECS ≥4 and duration under 3 months. Additional autoimmune diseases, uncontrolled infections, pregnancy or lactation disqualified patients. Amplification of the TCR beta CDR3 regions used RNA transcripts (as template). First-round RT-PCR with HTBI primers preceded a second-round multiplex PCR. TCRdb reprocessed the multiplex PCR reads with MiXCR, giving one entry per CDR3 protein. The sample contains 300,000 to 400,000 distinct CDR3 sequences, about 17% of which appear only once. Study findings and constraints: A model of 13 signatures distinguished ophthalmopathy from stable hyperthyroidism at about 86% sensitivity and approximately 77% specificity.

The sequence was collected from an adult man with Graves' ophthalmopathy. The V call is TRBV25-1, the J call TRBJ1-3; D not resolved. The sample taken for sequencing was peripheral blood. The CDR3 DNA follows: TGTGCCAGCGGTGGGTTCTCACACTCTTCTGGAAACACCATATATTTT. Translation gives CASGGFSHSSGNTIYF. Looking up the rest from reference TRBV25-1 and TRBJ1-3 gives the full variable domain: EADIYQTPRYLVIGTGKKITLECSQTMGHDKMYWYQQDPGMELHLIHYSYGVNSTEKGDLSSESTVSRIRTEHFPLTLESARPSHTSQYLCASGGFSHSSGNTIYFGEGSWLTVV.